Given below is one TCR beta chain in context. There are 16 residues in the CDR3. Germline-derived CDR1 and CDR2 are MNHEY and SMNVEV (reference sequence). V was pared by 5 bases and J by 3 bases, with 19 bases between. The data stem from a study of shared T cell receptors in the human thymus. The protocol was immunoSEQ multiplex PCR, while the TCRdb copy is restricted to in-frame clones and leaves out a portion. The sample yields roughly 500,000 clones, around three quarters seen once. The same sample was also studied in work on human thymus T cells. That study reports: Corrective heart surgery yielded the resections from which the thymus tissue came. Related studies noted strongly shared thymic repertoires across unrelated people.

This clonotype was obtained from a boy less than two years old with a congenital heart defect. This sequence joins TRBV27 and TRBJ1-1, with D possibly matching TRBD1 (6 bases). Specimen: thymocytes. The CDR3, as DNA: TGTGCCAGCAGTCGGCAGCCCCCGGGACAACACACTGAAGCTTTCTTT. The encoded protein is CASSRQPPGQHTEAFF.